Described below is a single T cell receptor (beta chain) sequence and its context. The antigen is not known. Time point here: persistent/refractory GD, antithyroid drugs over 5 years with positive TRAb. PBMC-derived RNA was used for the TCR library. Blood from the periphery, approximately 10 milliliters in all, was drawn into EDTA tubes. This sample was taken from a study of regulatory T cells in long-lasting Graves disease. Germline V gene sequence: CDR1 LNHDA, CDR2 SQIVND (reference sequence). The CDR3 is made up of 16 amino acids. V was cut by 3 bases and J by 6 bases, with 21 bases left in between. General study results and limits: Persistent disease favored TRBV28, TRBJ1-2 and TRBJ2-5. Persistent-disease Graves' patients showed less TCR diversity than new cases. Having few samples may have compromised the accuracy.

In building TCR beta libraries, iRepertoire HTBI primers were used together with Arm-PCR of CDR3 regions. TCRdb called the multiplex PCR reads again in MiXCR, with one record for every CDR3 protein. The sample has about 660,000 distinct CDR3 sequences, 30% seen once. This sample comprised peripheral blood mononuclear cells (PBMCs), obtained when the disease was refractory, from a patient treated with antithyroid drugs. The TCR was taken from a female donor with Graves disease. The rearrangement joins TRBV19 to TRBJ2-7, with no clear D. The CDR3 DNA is TGTGCCAGTAGTATGAGGTTCCCACGGGCAGGTAGCGAGCAGTACTTC. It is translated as CASSMRFPRAGSEQYF.